Shown below are 27 T cell receptor beta chains from a single sample sequenced in a study of blood T cell repertoires in COVID-19. Some clones are missing from TCRdb's copy, which holds only in-frame ones; the method was immunoSEQ multiplex PCR. Of roughly 280,000 clones in the sample, 85% to 90% were seen once. Sequencing was done on a sample of peripheral blood. The receptors stem from a man between 18 and 35 years old with active or convalescent COVID-19.

This chain joins TRBV19 and TRBJ1-6; TRBD1 agrees at 10 bases. The V gene's germline CDR1 is LNHDA and CDR2 SQIVND (reference sequence). This CDR3 has 15 residues. J gave up 9 bases and V 5 bases, and 7 bases lay outside the gene matches. The CDR3 region is CASSSTGGWGSPLHF. The CDR3 DNA reads TGTGCCAGTAGTTCGACAGGGGGCTGGGGTTCACCCCTCCACTTT.

Written as DNA, the CDR3 is TGTGCCAGCAGCGCCCAGAGGATAGGCCACTATGGCTACACCTTC. Its translation is CASSAQRIGHYGYTF. The V gene is TRBV9, the J gene TRBJ1-2; D ambiguous. V lost 3 bases and J 3 bases, leaving 15 bases between the germline ends. The CDR3 extends over 15 amino acids. Germline CDR1 SGDLS, CDR2 YYNGEE. Filled out from reference TRBV9 and TRBJ1-2, the complete variable domain reads DSGVTQTPKHLITATGQRVTLRCSPRSGDLSVYWYQQSLDQGLQFLIQYYNGEERAKGNILERFSAQQFPDLHSELNLSSLELGDSALYFCASSAQRIGHYGYTFGSGTRLTVV.

The V and J genes are TRBV11-3 and TRBJ2-3; tentatively, D is TRBD2 (6 bases). CDR3 length: 15 residues. Trimming cost V 1 base and J 2 bases, with 10 bases left between them. From germline, CDR1 is SGHNT and CDR2 YENEEA. The CDR3 DNA is TGTGCCAGCAGCTTAGTCCGGGACTCCACAGATACGCAGTATTTT. It is translated as CASSLVRDSTDTQYF.

This clone was observed many times. This chain links TRBV3-1 (or the pseudogene TRBV3-2) with TRBJ1-5; 12 nucleotides line up with TRBD1. CDR1 and CDR2 from the germline V gene are LGHDT and YNNKEL (reference sequence). The CDR3 contains 15 residues. With 4 bases clipped from V and 6 bases from J, the junction kept 4 bases outside the gene matches. CDR3 sequence reads: CASSPGTGGFQPQHF. Written as DNA, the CDR3 is TGTGCCAGCAGCCCCGGGACAGGGGGCTTTCAGCCCCAGCATTTT.

This chain joins TRBV6-7 and TRBJ1-2; 9 nucleotides line up with TRBD1. Being an ORF, TRBV6-7 has a function that is uncertain. This CDR3 is built from 15 residues. Trimming took 5 bases from V and 6 from J; bases not matched to a gene: 10. The CDR3 here is CASSTLPGQGHGYTF. The CDR3 DNA sequence: TGTGCCAGCAGTACTCTTCCGGGACAGGGTCATGGCTACACCTTC.

The chain links TRBV25-1 to TRBJ2-7; 9 bases align to TRBD1. With V trimmed by 1 base and J by 2 bases, 6 bases remained unmatched. Germline assignment: CDR1 MGHDK and CDR2 SYGVNS. The CDR3 is made up of 16 amino acids. The CDR3 protein is CASSEFFGQGTYEQYF. The CDR3 nucleotides are TGTGCCAGCAGTGAATTTTTTGGACAGGGGACCTACGAGCAGTACTTC.

A single count supports this clone. This chain connects TRBV11-3 to TRBJ2-4; TRBD1 matches at 8 bases. After removal of 4 bases from V and 8 bases from J, the junction contained 7 bases not matched to a gene. CDR1 is SGHNT and CDR2 is YENEEA in the germline V gene. This CDR3 has 14 amino acids. The CDR3 bases are TGTGCCAGCAGCTACGAACAGGGGGAGGACATTCAGTACTTC. It translates to CASSYEQGEDIQYF.

This chain uses TRBV6-1 with TRBJ2-3, with 9 bases matching TRBD1. The CDR3 loop spans 16 amino acids. Germline assignment: CDR1 MNHNS and CDR2 SASEGT. V lost 1 base and J lost 1; bases outside the gene matches: 3. CDR3: CASSEGTGAGTDTQYF. The CDR3 nucleotides are TGTGCCAGCAGTGAAGGGACAGGGGCAGGCACAGATACGCAGTATTTT.

This chain links TRBV5-6 with TRBJ2-2; TRBD2 matches 8 bases. The CDR3 consists of 16 residues. CDR1 and CDR2 from the germline V gene are SGHDT and YYEEEE. J was trimmed by 2 bases and V by 2 bases; bases with no gene match: 5. DNA of the CDR3: TGTGCCAGCAGCTTCTACGGGGGGGCTAACACCGGGGAGCTGTTTTTT. Protein sequence: CASSFYGGANTGELFF. The full variable domain, its missing parts supplied by reference TRBV5-6 and TRBJ2-2, is DAGVTQSPTHLIKTRGQQVTLRCSPKSGHDTVSWYQQALGQGPQFIFQYYEEEERQRGNFPDRFSGHQFPNYSSELNVNALLLGDSALYLCASSFYGGANTGELFFGEGSRLTVL.

The J gene is TRBJ2-2, the V gene TRBV9; 12 bases are a match to TRBD1. Unmatched junction bases numbered 7, after V lost 4 bases and J lost 6 bases. Germline V gene data show CDR1 as SGDLS and CDR2 as YYNGEE. The CDR3 is 16 residues long. CDR3 sequence reads: CASSLGQGAGAGELFF. CDR3 bases: TGTGCCAGCAGCTTGGGACAGGGGGCTGGCGCCGGGGAGCTGTTTTTT.

V and J are TRBV28 and TRBJ1-6, with D unclear. V was trimmed by 3 bases and J by 9 bases, leaving 12 bases between them. The CDR3 runs to 14 residues. Looked up from germline, CDR1 is MDHEN and CDR2 is SYDVKM. The CDR3 nucleotides read TGTGCCAGCAGTTTCCCAGAGGGAGGTTCACCCCTCCACTTT. Translating it yields CASSFPEGGSPLHF. The variable domain in full, completed from reference TRBV28 and TRBJ1-6, reads DVKVTQSSRYLVKRTGEKVFLECVQDMDHENMFWYRQDPGLGLRLIYFSYDVKMKEKGDIPEGYSVSREKKERFSLILESASTNQTSMYLCASSFPEGGSPLHFGNGTRLTVT.

The chain uses TRBV5-1 and TRBJ2-1, with 9 bases that match TRBD2. Germline V gives CDR1 SGHRS, CDR2 YFSETQ. V shed 0 bases, J shed 3 bases, and the junction held 4 bases outside the gene matches. The CDR3 length is 16 residues. The DNA for the CDR3 is TGCGCCAGCAGCTTGGCCAAGACTAGCGGCTACAATGAGCAGTTCTTC. As protein: CASSLAKTSGYNEQFF. Looking up the rest from reference TRBV5-1 and TRBJ2-1 gives the full variable domain: KAGVTQTPRYLIKTRGQQVTLSCSPISGHRSVSWYQQTPGQGLQFLFEYFSETQRNKGNFPGRFSGRQFSNSRSEMNVSTLELGDSALYLCASSLAKTSGYNEQFFGPGTRLTVL.

The J gene is TRBJ2-1, the V gene TRBV7-6, with D perhaps TRBD1 (6 bases). V dropped 0 bases and J dropped 7 bases, with 13 bases sitting between them. Germline CDR1 reads SGHVS; CDR2 reads FNYEAQ. The CDR3 has 15 residues. The CDR3 region is CASSLALARGNEQFF. DNA of the CDR3: TGTGCCAGCAGCTTAGCGCTAGCTAGGGGGAATGAGCAGTTCTTC.

The V call is TRBV7-8, the J call TRBJ2-3; 13 positions agree with TRBD2. V gave up 4 bases and J gave up 4 bases; unmatched junction bases: 8. Germline CDR1 is SGHVS and CDR2 is FQNEAQ. CDR3 size: 17 residues. CDR3 residues: CASSSVTSGRAADTQYF. CDR3 bases: TGTGCCAGCAGCTCGGTTACTAGCGGGAGGGCCGCAGATACGCAGTATTTT.

The rearrangement links TRBV6-2 or TRBV6-3 to TRBJ1-4; D is possibly TRBD1 (6 bases). The V gene lost 0 bases and the J gene lost 6 bases, with 17 bases spanning the gap. The CDR3 is 17 residues long. CDR1 is MNHEY, CDR2 SVGEGT, per germline. CDR3 amino acids: CASSYSARGIPDEKLFF. The CDR3 DNA is TGTGCCAGCAGTTACTCGGCCAGGGGCATTCCGGATGAAAAACTGTTTTTT.

V gene TRBV30 combines with J gene TRBJ2-3; TRBD2 matches 8 bases. Germline trimming cut 5 bases from V and 4 bases from J; bases unmatched to any gene: 8. Per germline, CDR1 GTSNPN and CDR2 SVGIG (reference sequence). The CDR3 covers 14 residues. In DNA form, the CDR3 reads TGTGCCTGGGCAAAGGGACTAGGCCCAGATACGCAGTATTTT. It encodes CAWAKGLGPDTQYF.

In this sample, this clone turned up once. V usage is TRBV7-2 and J usage is TRBJ1-6, with 8 bases matching TRBD1. This CDR3 has 15 amino acids. The germline CDR1 and CDR2 sequences are SGHTA and FQGNSA. J was trimmed by 6 bases and V by 4 bases; bases with no gene match: 5. This chain's CDR3 is CASSSWTGSNSPLHF. The DNA of the CDR3 is TGTGCCAGCAGCTCCTGGACAGGGAGTAATTCACCCCTCCACTTT.

The V gene is TRBV5-1, the J gene TRBJ1-3; D gene unclear. The CDR3 loop spans 17 amino acids. Trimming removed 0 bases from V and 0 bases from J, with 13 bases in between. Germline CDR1 is SGHRS and CDR2 is YFSETQ. The CDR3, as DNA: TGCGCCAGCAGCTTGGCCTCGTCTGGGAGCTCTGGAAACACCATATATTTT. It encodes CASSLASSGSSGNTIYF.

The V and J genes are TRBV19 and TRBJ2-5; TRBD2 matches 10 bases. V lost 4 bases, J lost 1 base, and 3 bases stayed unmatched. Germline loops: CDR1 LNHDA, CDR2 SQIVND (reference sequence). CDR3 length equals 15 residues. The CDR3 DNA sequence: TGTGCCAGTAGTAGTCTAGCGGGAGTCCAAGAGACCCAGTACTTC. This gives the protein CASSSLAGVQETQYF.

The rearrangement joins TRBV5-1 to TRBJ1-3, with D uncertain. Trimming shortened V by 4 bases and J by 0 bases, and 8 bases separated the two germline ends. The CDR3 is made up of 14 amino acids. Germline V CDR1 and CDR2: SGHRS, YFSETQ. The CDR3 loop is CASSVGDSGNTIYF. The CDR3 nucleotides read TGCGCCAGCAGCGTCGGGGACTCTGGAAACACCATATATTTT.

The chain uses TRBV7-2 and TRBJ2-1, with TRBD2 matching 8 bases. Germline trimming cut 5 bases from V and 9 bases from J; bases unmatched to any gene: 12. The CDR3 spans 15 residues. The germline CDR1 and CDR2 sequences are SGHTA and FQGNSA. The CDR3 region has the DNA TGTGCCAGCAGCCAAGGACTAGCCTACAATGGTGAGCAGTTCTTC. As protein: CASSQGLAYNGEQFF.

The CDR3 protein is CASSQGQGNQPQHF. For the CDR3, the DNA is TGTGCCAGCAGCCAAGGACAGGGAAATCAGCCCCAGCATTTT. The rearrangement uses TRBV3-1 (or the pseudogene TRBV3-2) and TRBJ1-5; 7 nucleotides line up with TRBD1. Germline-derived CDR1 and CDR2 are LGHDT and YNNKEL (reference sequence). This CDR3 comprises 14 residues. V lost 1 base, J lost 4 bases, and 1 base stayed unmatched.

The CDR3 protein is CAISKRPLDRNYEQYF. The CDR3 nucleotides are TGTGCCATCAGTAAACGGCCCTTGGACAGAAACTACGAGCAGTACTTC. The V call is TRBV10-3, the J call TRBJ2-7; D is perhaps TRBD1 (6 bases). V lost 5 bases and J lost 3, with 20 bases in between. The CDR3 consists of 16 residues. In germline, CDR1 is ENHRY, CDR2 SYGVKD.

The chain is built from TRBV9 and TRBJ2-7, with D perhaps matching TRBD1 (6 bases). Between the trimmed V and J ends, which lost 0 bases and 7 bases, there was a span of 14 bases. The CDR3 extends over 14 amino acids. Germline V gene lookup returns CDR1 SGDLS and CDR2 YYNGEE. Here the CDR3 reads CASSVDQGSREQYF. In nucleotides, the CDR3 is TGTGCCAGCAGCGTAGACCAGGGGTCGAGAGAGCAGTACTTC.

The V gene is TRBV2, the J gene TRBJ2-7, with D possibly matching TRBD1 (5 bases). Germline V CDR1 and CDR2: SNHLY, FYNNEI. Trimming shortened V by 5 bases and J by 7 bases, and 18 bases separated the two germline ends. The CDR3 covers 14 residues. The CDR3 protein is CASSWTTFLGEQYF. CDR3 nucleotides: TGTGCCAGCAGTTGGACAACCTTCTTAGGAGAGCAGTACTTC.

The chain combines TRBV6-6 with TRBJ1-1, with a weak D call TRBD1 (6 bases). CDR3 length equals 11 residues. Germline V gene data show CDR1 as MNHNY and CDR2 as SVGAGI (reference sequence). V lost 5 bases to trimming and J lost 10 bases, with 11 bases between them. The CDR3 DNA reads as TGTGCCAGCAGTAAAACAGGGAGAGCTTTCTTT. It specifies CASSKTGRAFF.

CDR3 sequence: CASSLVLGAPSSYNEQFF. The CDR3 DNA is TGTGCCAGCAGCTTAGTTCTCGGTGCCCCGAGCTCCTACAATGAGCAGTTCTTC. The J gene is TRBJ2-1, the V gene TRBV11-2; D is undetermined. Trimming left V 1 base short and J 0 bases short, with 16 bases between. This CDR3 spans 18 amino acids. Looked up from germline, CDR1 is SGHAT and CDR2 is FQNNGV.